This paragraph reports one TCR beta chain. Sequencing relied on a cDNA template that was reverse transcribed from extracted RNA. Produced via immunoSEQ multiplex PCR; TCRdb's table is partial and in-frame only. The sample lists roughly 100,000 clones; roughly 53% were seen once. This sample is drawn from a study of CD8+ T cells in alopecia areata. Germline loops: CDR1 SEHNR, CDR2 FQNEAQ (reference sequence). Between the trimmed V and J ends, which lost 0 bases and 2 bases, there was a span of 9 bases. There are 15 residues in the CDR3. V and J are TRBV7-9 and TRBJ2-3; D not resolved. The clonotype originates from a human donor in good health. The sequenced material came from CD4+ T cells sorted from blood. The CDR3 region is CASSLALSSTDTQYF. CDR3 DNA: TGTGCCAGCAGCTTAGCGCTGTCTTCCACAGATACGCAGTATTTT.